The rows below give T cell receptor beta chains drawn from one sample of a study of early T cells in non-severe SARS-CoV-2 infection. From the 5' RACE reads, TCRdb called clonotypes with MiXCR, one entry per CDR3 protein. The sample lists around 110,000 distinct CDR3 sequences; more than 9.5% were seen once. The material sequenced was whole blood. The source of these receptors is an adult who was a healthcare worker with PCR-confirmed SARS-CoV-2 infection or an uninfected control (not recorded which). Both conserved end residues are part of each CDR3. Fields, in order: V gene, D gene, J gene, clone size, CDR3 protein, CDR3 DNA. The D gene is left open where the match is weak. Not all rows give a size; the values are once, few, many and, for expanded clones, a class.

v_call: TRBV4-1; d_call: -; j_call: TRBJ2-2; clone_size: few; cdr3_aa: CASSQIPEIPNTGELFF; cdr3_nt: TGCGCCAGCAGCCAAATCCCGGAGATACCGAACACCGGGGAGCTGTTTTTT
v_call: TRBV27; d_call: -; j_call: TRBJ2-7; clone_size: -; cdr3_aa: CASSLAGTYYEQYF; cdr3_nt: TGTGCCAGCAGTTTAGCGGGTACCTACTACGAGCAGTACTTC
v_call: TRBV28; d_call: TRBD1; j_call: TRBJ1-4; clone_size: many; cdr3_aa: CASSVDRGIKEKLFF; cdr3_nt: TGTGCCAGCAGTGTAGACAGGGGAATCAAGGAAAAACTGTTTTTT
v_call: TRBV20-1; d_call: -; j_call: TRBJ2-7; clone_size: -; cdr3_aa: CSARGYGRLSSYEQYF; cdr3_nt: TGCAGTGCTAGAGGATACGGTAGACTCAGCTCCTACGAGCAGTACTTC
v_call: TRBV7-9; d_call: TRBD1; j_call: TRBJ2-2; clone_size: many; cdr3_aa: CASSPLDRERVRTGELFF; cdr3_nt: TGTGCCAGCAGCCCCCTGGACAGGGAGAGAGTGAGGACCGGGGAGCTGTTTTTT
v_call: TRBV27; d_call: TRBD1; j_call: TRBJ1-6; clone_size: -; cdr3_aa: CASRKTQDRGRNSPLHF; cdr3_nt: TGTGCCAGCAGAAAAACTCAGGACAGGGGACGAAATTCACCCCTCCACTTT
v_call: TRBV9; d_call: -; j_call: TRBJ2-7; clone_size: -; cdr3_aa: CASSVGGEYEQYF; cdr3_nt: TGTGCCAGCAGCGTAGGGGGTGAGTACGAGCAGTACTTC
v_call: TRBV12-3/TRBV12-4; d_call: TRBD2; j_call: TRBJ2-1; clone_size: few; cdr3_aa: CASSSSGTSSEQFF; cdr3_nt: TGTGCCAGCAGTTCTTCCGGGACTAGCAGTGAGCAGTTCTTC
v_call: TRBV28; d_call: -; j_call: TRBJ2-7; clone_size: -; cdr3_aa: CASSWGGGSYEQYF; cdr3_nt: TGTGCCAGCAGCTGGGGGGGCGGATCCTACGAGCAGTACTTC
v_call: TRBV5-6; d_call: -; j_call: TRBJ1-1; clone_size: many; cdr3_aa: CASSLAKDGMNTEAFF; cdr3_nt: TGTGCCAGCAGCTTGGCCAAGGATGGGATGAACACTGAAGCTTTCTTT
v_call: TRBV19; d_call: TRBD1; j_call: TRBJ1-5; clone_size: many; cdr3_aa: CASRRQGGGVQPQHF; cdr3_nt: TGTGCCAGTAGGAGACAGGGTGGTGGAGTACAGCCCCAGCATTTT
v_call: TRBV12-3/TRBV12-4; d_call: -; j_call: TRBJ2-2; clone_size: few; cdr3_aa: CASSLGLGPNTGELFF; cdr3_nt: TGTGCCAGCAGTTTAGGACTAGGCCCTAACACCGGGGAGCTGTTTTTT
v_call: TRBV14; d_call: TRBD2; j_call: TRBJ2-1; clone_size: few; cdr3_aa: CASSQWLAGSSYNEQFF; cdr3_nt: TGTGCCAGCAGCCAATGGCTAGCGGGGAGCTCCTACAATGAGCAGTTCTTC
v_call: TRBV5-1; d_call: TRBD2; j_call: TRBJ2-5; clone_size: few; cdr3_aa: CASSLGLISGRSQETQYF; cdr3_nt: TGCGCCAGCAGCTTGGGCTTAATTAGCGGGAGGAGCCAAGAGACCCAGTACTTC
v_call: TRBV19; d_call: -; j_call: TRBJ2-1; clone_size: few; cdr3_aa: CASSITNRDNEQFF; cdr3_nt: TGTGCCAGTAGTATCACCAACCGGGACAATGAGCAGTTCTTC
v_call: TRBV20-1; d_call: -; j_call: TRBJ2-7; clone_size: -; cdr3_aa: CSAQKGGETGTQQYF; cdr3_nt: TGCAGTGCGCAAAAAGGGGGAGAAACCGGGACACAGCAGTACTTC
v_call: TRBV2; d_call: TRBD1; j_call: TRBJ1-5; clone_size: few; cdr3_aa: CASGDRTGVDQPQHF; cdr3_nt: TGTGCCAGCGGGGACCGGACAGGGGTGGATCAGCCCCAGCATTTT
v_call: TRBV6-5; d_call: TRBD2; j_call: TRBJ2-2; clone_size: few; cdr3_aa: CASSYAGTSGSRELFF; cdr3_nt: TGTGCCAGCAGTTACGCCGGGACTAGCGGGAGCCGGGAGCTGTTTTTT
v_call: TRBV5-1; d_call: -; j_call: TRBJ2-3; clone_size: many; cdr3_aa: CASSLLLGGGTDTQYF; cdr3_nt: TGCGCCAGCAGCTTGTTACTAGGCGGGGGCACAGATACGCAGTATTTT
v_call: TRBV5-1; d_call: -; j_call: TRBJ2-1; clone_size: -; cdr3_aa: CASSRENQDNEQFF; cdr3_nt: TGCGCCAGCAGCCGAGAGAATCAAGACAATGAGCAGTTCTTC
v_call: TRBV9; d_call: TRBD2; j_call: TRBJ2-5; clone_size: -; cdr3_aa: CASSVQAGGWTETQYF; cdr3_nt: TGTGCCAGCAGCGTACAAGCGGGAGGTTGGACGGAGACCCAGTACTTC
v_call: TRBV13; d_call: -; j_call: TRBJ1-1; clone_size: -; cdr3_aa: CASAEWNTEAFF; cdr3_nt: TGTGCCAGCGCAGAATGGAACACTGAAGCTTTCTTT
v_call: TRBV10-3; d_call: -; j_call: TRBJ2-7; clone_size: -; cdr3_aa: CAISEKGVYEQYF; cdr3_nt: TGTGCCATCAGTGAAAAGGGAGTCTACGAGCAGTACTTC
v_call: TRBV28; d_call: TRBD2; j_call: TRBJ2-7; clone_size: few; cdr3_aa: CASSLSLGGGSRYEQYF; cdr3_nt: TGTGCCAGCAGTTTGTCGCTCGGTGGCGGGAGTAGGTACGAGCAGTACTTC
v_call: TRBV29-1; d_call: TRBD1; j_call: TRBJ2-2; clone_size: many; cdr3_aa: CSGGQGDGELFF; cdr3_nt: TGCAGCGGGGGACAGGGGGACGGGGAGCTGTTTTTT
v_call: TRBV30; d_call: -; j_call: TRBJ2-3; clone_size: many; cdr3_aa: CASSILRDTQYF; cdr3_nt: TGTGCCTCGTCCATTCTCCGAGATACGCAGTATTTT
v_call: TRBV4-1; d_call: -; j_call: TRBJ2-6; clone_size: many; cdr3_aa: CASSQAGANVLTF; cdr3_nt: TGCGCCAGCAGCCAGGCTGGGGCCAACGTCCTGACTTTC
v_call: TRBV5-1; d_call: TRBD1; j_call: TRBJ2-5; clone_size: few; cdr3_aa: CASGQGEQTQYF; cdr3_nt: TGCGCCAGCGGACAGGGGGAACAGACCCAGTACTTC
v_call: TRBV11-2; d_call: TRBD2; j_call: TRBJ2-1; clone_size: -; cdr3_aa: CASSSIQGGSMNEQFF; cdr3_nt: TGTGCCAGCAGCTCAATTCAAGGCGGGAGTATGAATGAGCAGTTCTTC
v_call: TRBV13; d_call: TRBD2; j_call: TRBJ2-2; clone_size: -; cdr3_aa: CASSLGLAGESTGELFF; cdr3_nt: TGTGCCAGCAGCTTGGGACTAGCGGGAGAGAGCACCGGGGAGCTGTTTTTT
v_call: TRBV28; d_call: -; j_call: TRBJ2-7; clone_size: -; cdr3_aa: CASSLGRVHEQYF; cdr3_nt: TGTGCCAGCAGTTTAGGCAGGGTTCACGAGCAGTACTTC
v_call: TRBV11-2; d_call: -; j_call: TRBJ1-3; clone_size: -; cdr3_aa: CASSSILIGSAGNTIYF; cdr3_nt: TGTGCCAGCAGCTCTATCCTCATCGGGTCAGCAGGAAACACCATATATTTT
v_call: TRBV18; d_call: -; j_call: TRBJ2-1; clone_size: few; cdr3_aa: CASSPRVDEQFF; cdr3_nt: TGTGCCAGCTCACCCAGGGTGGATGAGCAGTTCTTC
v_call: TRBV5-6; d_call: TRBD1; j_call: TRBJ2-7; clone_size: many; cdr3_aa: CASSASGTGLSEQYF; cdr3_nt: TGTGCCAGCAGCGCTTCCGGGACAGGGTTATCCGAGCAGTACTTC
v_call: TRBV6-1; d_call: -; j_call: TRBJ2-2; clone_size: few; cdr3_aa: CASINSNTGELFF; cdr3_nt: TGTGCCAGCATTAACAGCAACACCGGGGAGCTGTTTTTT
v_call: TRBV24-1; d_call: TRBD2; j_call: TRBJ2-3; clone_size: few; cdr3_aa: CATRGTSGSTDTQYF; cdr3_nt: TGTGCCACCAGGGGGACTAGCGGTAGCACAGATACGCAGTATTTT
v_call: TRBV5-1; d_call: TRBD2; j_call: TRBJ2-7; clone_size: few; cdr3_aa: CASSIGTSDPYEQYF; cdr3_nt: TGCGCCAGCAGCATCGGGACTAGCGATCCCTACGAGCAGTACTTC
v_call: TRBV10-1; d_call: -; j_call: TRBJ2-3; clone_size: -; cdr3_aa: CASSDANTDTQYF; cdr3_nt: TGCGCCAGCAGTGATGCGAACACAGATACGCAGTATTTT
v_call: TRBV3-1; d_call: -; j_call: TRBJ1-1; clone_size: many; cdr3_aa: CASSQDFQGPYTEAFF; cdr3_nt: TGTGCCAGCAGCCAAGATTTTCAGGGCCCTTACACTGAAGCTTTCTTT
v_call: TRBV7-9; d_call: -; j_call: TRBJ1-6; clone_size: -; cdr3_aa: CASSLGEWRSGTRNSPLHF; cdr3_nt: TGTGCCAGCAGCTTAGGGGAGTGGCGCTCCGGGACTAGGAATTCACCCCTCCACTTT
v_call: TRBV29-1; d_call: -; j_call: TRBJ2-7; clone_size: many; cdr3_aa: CSVEGLGGYEQYF; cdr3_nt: TGCAGCGTTGAAGGGCTGGGGGGATACGAGCAGTACTTC
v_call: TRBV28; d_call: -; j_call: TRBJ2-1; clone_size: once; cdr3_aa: CASRRDGNNEQFF; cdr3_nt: TGTGCCAGCAGACGTGACGGGAACAATGAGCAGTTCTTC
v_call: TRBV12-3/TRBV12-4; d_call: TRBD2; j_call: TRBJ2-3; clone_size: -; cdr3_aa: CASSFLAGESTDTQYF; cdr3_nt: TGTGCCAGCAGTTTCCTAGCGGGAGAGAGCACAGATACGCAGTATTTT
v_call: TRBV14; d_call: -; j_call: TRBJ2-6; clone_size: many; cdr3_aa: CASSLIGGANVLTF; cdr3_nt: TGTGCCAGCAGCCTCATCGGTGGGGCCAACGTCCTGACTTTC
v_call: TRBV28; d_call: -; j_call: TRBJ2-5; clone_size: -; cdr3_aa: CASSLTYQETQYF; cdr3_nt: TGTGCCAGCAGTCTTACGTACCAAGAGACCCAGTACTTC
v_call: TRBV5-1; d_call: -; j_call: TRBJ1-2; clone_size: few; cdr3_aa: CASSPSGGSSYGYTF; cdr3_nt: TGCGCCAGCAGCCCCTCGGGGGGCTCTTCCTATGGCTACACCTTC
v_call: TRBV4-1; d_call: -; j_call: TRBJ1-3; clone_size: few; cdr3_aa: CASSHPPGASGNTIYF; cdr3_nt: TGCGCCAGCAGCCACCCCCCCGGCGCGTCTGGAAACACCATATATTTT
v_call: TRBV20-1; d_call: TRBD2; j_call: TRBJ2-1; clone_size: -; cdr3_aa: CSASSGRASSEQFF; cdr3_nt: TGCAGTGCTAGTAGCGGGAGGGCTTCTAGTGAGCAGTTCTTC
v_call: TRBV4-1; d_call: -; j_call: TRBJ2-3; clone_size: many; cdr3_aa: CASSFGTNTDTQYF; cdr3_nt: TGCGCCAGCAGCTTTGGCACCAATACAGATACGCAGTATTTT
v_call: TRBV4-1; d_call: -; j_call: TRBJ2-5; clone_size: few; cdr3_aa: CASSQEANRGETQYF; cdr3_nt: TGCGCCAGCAGCCAAGAGGCGAACCGGGGAGAGACCCAGTACTTC
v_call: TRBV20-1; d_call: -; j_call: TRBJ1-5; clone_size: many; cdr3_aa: CSAIPVEGGQPQHF; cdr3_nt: TGCAGTGCCATCCCAGTGGAGGGTGGTCAGCCCCAGCATTTT
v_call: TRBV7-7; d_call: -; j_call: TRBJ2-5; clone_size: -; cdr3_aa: CASSFSAGETQYF; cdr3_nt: TGTGCCAGCAGCTTTTCGGCCGGAGAGACCCAGTACTTC
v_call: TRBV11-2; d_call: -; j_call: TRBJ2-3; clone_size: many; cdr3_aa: CASSQVWPSLDTQYF; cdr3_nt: TGTGCCAGCAGCCAAGTTTGGCCCTCCCTGGATACGCAGTATTTT
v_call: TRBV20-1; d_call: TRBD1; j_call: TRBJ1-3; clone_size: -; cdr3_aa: CSASTTRDRGNTIYF; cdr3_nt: TGCAGTGCTTCCACCACACGGGACAGAGGAAACACCATATATTTT